The sequence of this T cell receptor (beta chain) was determined in a study of T cell clonality in common variable immunodeficiency. Germline V gene lookup returns CDR1 MNHNS and CDR2 SASEGT. Losses at the gene ends were 6 bases for V and 7 bases for J; bases not matched to a gene: 7. The CDR3 has 13 residues. Whole-study findings and limits: Reportedly, TCR beta sequences from common variable immunodeficiency showed fewer deletions and N-nucleotide insertions. T cell subpopulation sequencing would be needed to explain CVID clonality.

On this clone: The antigen is undetermined. The read is 3 residues too short to cover the CDR3 end, so that end is filled in from the germline J gene.

The method was immunoSEQ multiplex PCR; TCRdb's version includes in-frame clones alone and lacks a portion of them. Observed in the sample are tens of thousands of clones, none of them singletons. The sample consisted of peripheral blood mononuclear cells. The clonotype comes from a human donor with common variable immunodeficiency. The chain recombines TRBV6-1 with TRBJ2-5, with 8 bases lining up with TRBD1. The sequenced part of the CDR3 DNA is TGTGCCAGCAGAGAACAGGGGGGTGGGACC. Amino acid sequence: CASREQGGGT. The complete CDR3 reads CASREQGGGTQYF.